This T cell receptor (beta chain) derives from a study of cytomegalovirus exposure and HLA in healthy donors. Germline loops: CDR1 LNHDA, CDR2 SQIVND (reference sequence). This CDR3 spans 15 amino acids. V lost 4 bases, J lost 6 bases, and 8 bases stayed unmatched. The table came from immunoSEQ multiplex PCR; TCRdb's copy has only in-frame clones and leaves some out. The table lists about 65,000 clones, just over 90% of them singletons. This sequence joins TRBV19 and TRBJ1-5; 8 bases match TRBD1. The sequenced sample consisted of PBMCs. This TCR was sampled from a woman aged 18 to 35 in good health and CMV-seronegative. CDR3: CASSRAGGEGQPQHF. As DNA, the CDR3 is TGTGCCAGTAGTAGAGCAGGGGGCGAGGGTCAGCCCCAGCATTTT.